The next 5 T cell receptor beta chains were all read from a single sample in a study of T cells after yellow fever vaccination (dated by TCRdb to about 2019). The treatment or condition label on this specimen signifies: live attenuated yellow fever vaccine strain. The library was prepared using 5' RACE. The run used an Illumina HiSeq 2500. In-frame beta chains were kept once TCRdb had trimmed the public reads at Q25 with fastp and called clones with MiXCR. Rows matching on CDR3 protein sequence are summarized as one entry with the most common DNA and genes. The sample has a few hundred thousand distinct CDR3 sequences on record, roughly 7% of them singletons. Of the sample, 15% to 20% is held by the ten largest clones. Sequencing used PBMCs, obtained roughly 47 days after the first yellow fever vaccination. These receptors were obtained from a man between 18 and 29 years old who received the YFV17D yellow fever vaccine.

At least ten counts were recorded for this clonotype. The genes are TRBV29-1 and TRBJ2-1; D unclear. The CDR3 totals 15 residues. Trimming pared 0 bases from V and 2 bases from J, leaving 11 bases between. Germline V lookup: CDR1 SQVTM, CDR2 ANQGSEA. In DNA form, the CDR3 reads TGCAGCGTTGAAGATCGAAGCAGGCCCTACAATGAGCAGTTCTTC. It specifies CSVEDRSRPYNEQFF.

This clonotype was detected a few times. The chain recombines TRBV7-6 with TRBJ1-3; 10 nucleotides match TRBD1. The CDR3 contains 19 residues. J was trimmed by 3 bases and V by 0 bases; bases with no gene match: 11. CDR1 SGHVS and CDR2 FNYEAQ come from the germline V gene. CDR3: CASSLAATGGRLFGNTIYF. CDR3 nucleotide sequence: TGTGCCAGCAGCTTAGCCGCGACAGGGGGCCGCCTCTTTGGAAACACCATATATTTT.

This clonotype was counted between two and nine times. This sequence joins TRBV5-1 and TRBJ2-5; 14 nucleotides match TRBD2. The CDR3 is 16 residues long. V shed 3 bases and J 1 base; nucleotides not matched to a gene: 2. Germline V CDR1 and CDR2: SGHRS, YFSETQ. CDR3 nucleotide sequence: TGCGCCAGCAGCTGGGGGACTAGCGGGGGCCAAGAGACCCAGTACTTC. Its protein product is CASSWGTSGGQETQYF.

In this sample, this clonotype turned up a few times. The chain has TRBV5-1 and TRBJ2-7; no clear D gene. V lost 1 base and J lost 7, with 15 bases in between. Germline V gene sequence: CDR1 SGHRS, CDR2 YFSETQ. The CDR3 spans 14 residues. DNA of the CDR3: TGCGCCAGCAGCTTGTCAGGCCCGGCGGTGGAGCAGTACTTC. This encodes CASSLSGPAVEQYF. Together with reference TRBV5-1 and TRBJ2-7, the CDR3 gives the full variable domain: KAGVTQTPRYLIKTRGQQVTLSCSPISGHRSVSWYQQTPGQGLQFLFEYFSETQRNKGNFPGRFSGRQFSNSRSEMNVSTLELGDSALYLCASSLSGPAVEQYFGPGTRLTVT.

In this sample, this clonotype turned up many times. The chain couples TRBV20-1 to TRBJ1-1; D remains ambiguous. Trimming took 4 bases from V and 1 from J, leaving 4 bases between them. Germline values: CDR1 DFQATT, CDR2 SNEGSKA (reference sequence). The CDR3 contains 11 residues. CDR3 loop: CSATGNTEAFF. DNA of the CDR3: TGCAGTGCTACTGGGAACACTGAAGCTTTCTTT.